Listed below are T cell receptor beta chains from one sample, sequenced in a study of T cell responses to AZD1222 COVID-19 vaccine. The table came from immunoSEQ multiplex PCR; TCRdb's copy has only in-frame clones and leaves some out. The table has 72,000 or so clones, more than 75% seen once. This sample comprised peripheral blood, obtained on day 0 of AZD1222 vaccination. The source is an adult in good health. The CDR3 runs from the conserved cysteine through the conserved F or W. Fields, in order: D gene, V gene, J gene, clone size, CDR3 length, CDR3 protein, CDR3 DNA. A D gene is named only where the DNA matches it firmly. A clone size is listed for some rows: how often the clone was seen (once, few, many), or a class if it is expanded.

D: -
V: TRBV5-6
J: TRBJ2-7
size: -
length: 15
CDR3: CASRRGRLSTYEQYF
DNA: TGTGCCAGCCGGCGAGGGAGACTATCAACCTACGAGCAGTACTTC

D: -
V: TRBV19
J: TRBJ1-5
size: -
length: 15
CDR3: CASSIPGDSNQPQHF
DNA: TGTGCCAGTAGTATACCGGGGGATAGCAATCAGCCCCAGCATTTT

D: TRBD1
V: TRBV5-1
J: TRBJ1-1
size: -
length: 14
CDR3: CASSSRTGDTEAFF
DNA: TGCGCCAGCAGCTCAAGGACAGGGGATACTGAAGCTTTCTTT

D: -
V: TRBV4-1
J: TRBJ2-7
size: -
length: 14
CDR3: CASSLAGGSYEQYF
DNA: TGCGCCAGCAGCCTGGCTGGCGGCTCCTACGAGCAGTACTTC

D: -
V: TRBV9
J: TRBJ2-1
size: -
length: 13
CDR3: CASSVVGTNEQFF
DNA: TGTGCCAGCAGCGTAGTCGGTACTAATGAGCAGTTCTTC

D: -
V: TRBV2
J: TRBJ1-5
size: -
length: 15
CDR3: CASTRTRNSNQPQHF
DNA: TGTGCCAGCACACGGACGAGGAATAGCAATCAGCCCCAGCATTTT

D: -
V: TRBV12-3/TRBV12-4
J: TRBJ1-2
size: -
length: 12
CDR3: CASMTGNYGYTF
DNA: TGTGCCAGCATGACAGGAAACTATGGCTACACCTTC

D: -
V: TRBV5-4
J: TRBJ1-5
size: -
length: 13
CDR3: CASSLGTGEPQHF
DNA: TGTGCCAGCAGCTTGGGTACGGGCGAGCCCCAGCATTTT

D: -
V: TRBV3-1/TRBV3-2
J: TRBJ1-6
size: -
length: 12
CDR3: CASSRANSPLHF
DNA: TGTGCCAGCAGCCGCGCGAATTCACCCCTCCACTTT

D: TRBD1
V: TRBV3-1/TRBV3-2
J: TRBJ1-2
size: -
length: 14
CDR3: CASSQDGTGRRYTF
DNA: TGTGCCAGCAGCCAAGACGGGACAGGGCGAAGGTACACCTTC

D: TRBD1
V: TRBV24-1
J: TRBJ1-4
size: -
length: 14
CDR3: CATSPRDRGPFLFF
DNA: TGTGCCACCAGCCCCCGGGACAGGGGGCCATTTCTGTTTTTT

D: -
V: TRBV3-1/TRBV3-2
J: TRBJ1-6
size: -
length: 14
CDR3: CASSRMGSHSPLHF
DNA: TGTGCCAGCAGCCGCATGGGATCGCATTCACCCCTCCACTTT

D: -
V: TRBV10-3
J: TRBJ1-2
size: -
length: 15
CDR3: CAISDLGGQNYGYTF
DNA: TGTGCCATCAGCGACCTTGGGGGGCAGAACTATGGCTACACCTTC

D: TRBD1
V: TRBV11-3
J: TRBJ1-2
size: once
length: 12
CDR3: CASSDRVGGYTF
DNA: TGTGCCAGCAGCGACAGGGTGGGCGGCTACACCTTC

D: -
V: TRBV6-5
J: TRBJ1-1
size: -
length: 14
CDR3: CASRSGTMNTEAFF
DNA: TGTGCCAGCAGGTCCGGGACGATGAACACTGAAGCTTTCTTT

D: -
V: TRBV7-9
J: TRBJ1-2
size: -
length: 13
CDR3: CASSHPIGYGYTF
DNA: TGTGCCAGCAGCCACCCGATTGGTTATGGCTACACCTTC

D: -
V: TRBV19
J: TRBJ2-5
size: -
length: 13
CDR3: CASSKQNGETQYF
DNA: TGTGCCAGTAGTAAGCAAAACGGAGAGACCCAGTACTTC

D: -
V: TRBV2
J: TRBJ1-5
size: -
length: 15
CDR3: CASSQEEGGNQPQHF
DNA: TGTGCCAGCAGCCAGGAGGAGGGTGGCAATCAGCCCCAGCATTTT

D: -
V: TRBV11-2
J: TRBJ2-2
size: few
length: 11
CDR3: CASSFPGELFF
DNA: TGTGCCAGCAGCTTTCCCGGGGAGCTGTTTTTT

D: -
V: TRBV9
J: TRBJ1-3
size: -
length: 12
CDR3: CASRGDGNTIYF
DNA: TGTGCCAGCAGGGGTGATGGAAACACCATATATTTT

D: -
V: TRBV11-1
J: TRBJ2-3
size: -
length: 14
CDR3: CASRDRASTDTQYF
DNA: TGTGCCAGCAGGGACAGAGCTAGCACAGATACGCAGTATTTT

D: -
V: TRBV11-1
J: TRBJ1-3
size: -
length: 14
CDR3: CASSLARQSDAIYF
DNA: TGTGCCAGCAGCTTAGCCCGACAGTCTGATGCCATATATTTT

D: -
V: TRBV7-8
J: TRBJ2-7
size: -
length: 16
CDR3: CASSLWLASSSYEQYF
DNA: TGTGCCAGCAGCTTGTGGCTGGCCTCATCGTCCTACGAGCAGTACTTC

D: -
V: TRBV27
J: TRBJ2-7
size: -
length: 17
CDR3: CASSLQPPVGGTYEQYF
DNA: TGTGCCAGCAGTTTACAACCGCCCGTCGGTGGAACCTACGAGCAGTACTTC

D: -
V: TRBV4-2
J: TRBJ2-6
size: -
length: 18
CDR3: CASSQVGVGPSGANVLTF
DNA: TGTGCCAGCAGCCAAGTGGGGGTCGGCCCCTCTGGGGCCAACGTCCTGACTTTC

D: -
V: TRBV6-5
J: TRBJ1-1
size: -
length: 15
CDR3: CASIQTGGRNTEAFF
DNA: TGTGCCAGCATCCAGACCGGGGGAAGGAACACTGAAGCTTTCTTT

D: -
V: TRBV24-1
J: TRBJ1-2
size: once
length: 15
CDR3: CATSDLNAGNYGYTF
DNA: TGTGCCACCAGTGATTTGAACGCGGGGAACTATGGCTACACCTTC

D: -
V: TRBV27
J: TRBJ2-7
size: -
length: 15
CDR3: CASSSLGTDNYEQYF
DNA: TGTGCCAGCAGTTCCCTCGGGACTGATAACTACGAGCAGTACTTC

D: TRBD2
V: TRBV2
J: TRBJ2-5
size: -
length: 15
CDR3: CASSAERGMGETQYF
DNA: TGTGCCAGCAGTGCCGAGCGGGGGATGGGTGAGACCCAGTACTTC

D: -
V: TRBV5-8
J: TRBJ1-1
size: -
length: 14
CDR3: CASSLSTAATEAFF
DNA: TGTGCCAGCAGCTTGAGTACAGCAGCGACTGAAGCTTTCTTT

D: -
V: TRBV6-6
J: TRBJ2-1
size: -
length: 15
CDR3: CASSYSKPTYNEQFF
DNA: TGTGCCAGCAGTTACTCGAAACCAACCTACAATGAGCAGTTCTTC

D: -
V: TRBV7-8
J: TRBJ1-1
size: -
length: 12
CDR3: CASSPEVTEAFF
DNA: TGTGCCAGCAGCCCAGAGGTCACTGAAGCTTTCTTT

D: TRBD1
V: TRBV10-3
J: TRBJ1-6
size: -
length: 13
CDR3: CAIRDRGESPLHF
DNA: TGTGCCATCAGGGACAGGGGAGAGTCACCCCTCCACTTT

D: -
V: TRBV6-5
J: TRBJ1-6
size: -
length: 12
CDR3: CASSSSGDTLHF
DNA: TGTGCCAGCAGTTCCTCAGGGGACACCCTCCACTTT

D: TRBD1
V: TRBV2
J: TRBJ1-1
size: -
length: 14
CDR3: CASSTGEIDTEAFF
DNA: TGTGCCAGCAGCACAGGGGAGATTGACACTGAAGCTTTCTTT

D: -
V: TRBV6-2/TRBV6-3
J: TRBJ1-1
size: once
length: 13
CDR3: CASSFEQNTEAFF
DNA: TGTGCCAGCAGTTTTGAACAGAACACTGAAGCTTTCTTT

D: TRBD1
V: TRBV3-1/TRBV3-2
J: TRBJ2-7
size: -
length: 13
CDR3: CASSQDTGDEQYF
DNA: TGTGCCAGCAGCCAGGATACAGGGGACGAGCAGTACTTC

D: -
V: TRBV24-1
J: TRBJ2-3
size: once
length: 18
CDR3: CATSEHPNSGDTTDTQYF
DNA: TGTGCCACCAGTGAGCATCCTAATTCAGGGGATACCACAGATACGCAGTATTTT

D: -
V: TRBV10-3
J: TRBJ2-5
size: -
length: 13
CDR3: CATVGLAEETQYF
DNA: TGTGCCACCGTGGGACTGGCAGAAGAGACCCAGTACTTC

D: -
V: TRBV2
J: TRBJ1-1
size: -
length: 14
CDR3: CASNFDRGSTEAFF
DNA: TGTGCCAGCAATTTTGACCGGGGGTCCACTGAAGCTTTCTTT

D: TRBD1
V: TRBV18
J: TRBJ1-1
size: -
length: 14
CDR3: CASSHGTENTEAFF
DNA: TGTGCCAGCTCACACGGGACAGAGAACACTGAAGCTTTCTTT

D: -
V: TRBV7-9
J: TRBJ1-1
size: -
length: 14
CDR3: CASSNSRAVAEAFF
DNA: TGTGCCAGCAGCAACTCCAGGGCTGTCGCTGAAGCTTTCTTT

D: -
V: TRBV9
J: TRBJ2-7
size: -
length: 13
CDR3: CASSPGSTYEQYF
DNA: TGTGCCAGCAGCCCTGGGAGTACCTACGAGCAGTACTTC

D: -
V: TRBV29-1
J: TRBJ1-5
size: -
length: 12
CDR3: CSVGAENQPQHF
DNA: TGCAGCGTTGGTGCGGAAAATCAGCCCCAGCATTTT

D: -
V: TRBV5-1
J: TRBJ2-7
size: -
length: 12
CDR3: CASSRDFYEQYF
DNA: TGCGCCAGCAGCCGGGACTTCTACGAGCAGTACTTC

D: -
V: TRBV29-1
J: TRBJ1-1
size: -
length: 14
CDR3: CSVGMETANTEAFF
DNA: TGCAGCGTTGGGATGGAAACTGCGAACACTGAAGCTTTCTTT

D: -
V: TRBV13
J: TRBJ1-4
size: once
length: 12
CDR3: CASSLGNEKLFF
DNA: TGTGCCAGCAGCTTAGGGAATGAAAAACTGTTTTTT

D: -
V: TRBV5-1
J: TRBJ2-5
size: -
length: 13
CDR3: CASSLTILETQYF
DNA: TGCGCCAGCAGTCTAACCATCTTAGAGACCCAGTACTTC

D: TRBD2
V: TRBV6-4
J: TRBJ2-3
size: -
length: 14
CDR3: CASSGGGATDTQYF
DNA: TGTGCCAGCAGTGGCGGGGGGGCCACAGATACGCAGTATTTT

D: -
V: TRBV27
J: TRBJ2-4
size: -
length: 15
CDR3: CASSSELGQTNIQYF
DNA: TGTGCCAGCAGTTCCGAACTAGGACAGACAAACATTCAGTACTTC

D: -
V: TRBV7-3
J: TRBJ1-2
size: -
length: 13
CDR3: CASSPNRGPGYTF
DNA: TGTGCCAGCAGCCCCAACCGGGGCCCTGGCTACACCTTC

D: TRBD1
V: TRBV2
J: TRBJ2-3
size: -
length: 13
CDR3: CASSGQGADTQYF
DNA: TGTGCCAGCAGCGGACAGGGGGCAGATACGCAGTATTTT

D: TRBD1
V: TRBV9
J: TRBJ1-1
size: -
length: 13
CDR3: CASSVDTGGRAFF
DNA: TGTGCCAGCAGCGTAGACACAGGGGGGAGAGCTTTCTTT

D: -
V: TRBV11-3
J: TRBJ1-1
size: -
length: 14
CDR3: CASSLGQAGTEAFF
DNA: TGTGCCAGCAGCTTAGGTCAGGCAGGCACTGAAGCTTTCTTT

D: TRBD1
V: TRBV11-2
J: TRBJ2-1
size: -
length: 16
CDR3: CASSQQGQRIYDEQFF
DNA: TGTGCCAGCAGCCAACAGGGACAGCGTATTTATGATGAGCAGTTCTTC

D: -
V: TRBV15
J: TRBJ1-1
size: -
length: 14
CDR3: CATSRPDPQSEAFF
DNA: TGTGCCACCAGCAGACCCGATCCACAGAGTGAAGCTTTCTTT

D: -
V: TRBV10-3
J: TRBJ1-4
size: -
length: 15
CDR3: CAISGTDATNEKLFF
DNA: TGTGCCATCAGTGGGACAGACGCAACTAATGAAAAACTGTTTTTT

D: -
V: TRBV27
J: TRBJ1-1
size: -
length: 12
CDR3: CASSQRNTEAFF
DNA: TGTGCCAGCAGCCAGAGGAACACTGAAGCTTTCTTT